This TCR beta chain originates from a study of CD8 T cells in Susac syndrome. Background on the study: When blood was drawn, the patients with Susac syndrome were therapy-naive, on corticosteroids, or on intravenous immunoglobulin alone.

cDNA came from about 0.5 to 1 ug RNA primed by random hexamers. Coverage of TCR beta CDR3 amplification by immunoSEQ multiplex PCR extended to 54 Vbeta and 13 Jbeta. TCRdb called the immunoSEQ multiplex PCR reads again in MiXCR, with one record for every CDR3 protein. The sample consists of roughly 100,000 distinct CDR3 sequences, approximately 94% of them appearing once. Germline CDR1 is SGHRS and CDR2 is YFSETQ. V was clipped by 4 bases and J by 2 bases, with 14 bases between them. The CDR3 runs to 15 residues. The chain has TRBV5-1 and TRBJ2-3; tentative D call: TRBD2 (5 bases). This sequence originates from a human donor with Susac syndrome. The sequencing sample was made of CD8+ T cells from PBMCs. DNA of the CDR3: TGCGCCAGCAGCGCCGTGCGGGTTCCCACAGATACGCAGTATTTT. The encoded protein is CASSAVRVPTDTQYF.